The rows below give T cell receptor beta chains drawn from one sample of a study of T cell repertoires in cytomegalovirus infection. One entry per CDR3 protein results from TCRdb running MiXCR on the reads. This table has approximately 500,000 distinct CDR3 sequences, about 11% appearing once. Sequenced sample: PBMCs. These receptor sequences come from a human donor in good health (CMV status not recorded). Some clones in this sample may be carry-over from other donors' samples. CDR3s include the opening cysteine and the closing phenylalanine or tryptophan. A D gene is named only where the DNA matches it firmly. Clone size is shown for a subset of rows, as once, few, many or a class of expanded clone.

clone_size j_call d_call cdr3_length v_call cdr3_aa cdr3_nt
- TRBJ2-5 TRBD1 15 TRBV20-1 CSARDLGQGAETQYF TGCAGTGCTAGAGATTTGGGACAGGGGGCTGAGACCCAGTACTTC
many TRBJ2-5 TRBD2 14 TRBV7-3 CASSLTGGEETQYF TGTGCCAGCAGCCTCACCGGGGGGGAAGAGACCCAGTACTTC
- TRBJ1-5 - 14 TRBV18 CASSPPTDNQPQHF TGTGCCAGCTCACCACCGACGGACAATCAGCCCCAGCATTTT
few TRBJ2-2 TRBD2 15 TRBV4-2 CASSQELAGVGELFF TGTGCCAGCAGCCAGGAACTAGCGGGAGTCGGGGAGCTGTTTTTT
- TRBJ1-4 TRBD1 15 TRBV5-1 CASSLEGQGTEKLFF TGCGCCAGCAGCTTGGAGGGACAGGGGACGGAAAAACTGTTTTTT
many TRBJ2-7 TRBD2 13 TRBV5-1 CASSASGSYEQYF TGCGCCAGCTCGGCTAGCGGGAGTTACGAGCAGTACTTC
many TRBJ1-4 TRBD1 15 TRBV5-4 CASSLPGQGDEKLFF TGTGCCAGCAGCTTGCCGGGACAGGGGGATGAAAAACTGTTTTTT
many TRBJ1-3 - 16 TRBV7-9 CASRRTELYSGNTIYF TGTGCCAGCAGGCGGACAGAACTCTACTCTGGAAACACCATATATTTT
few TRBJ2-7 - 11 TRBV6-5 CASSYSGGQYF TGTGCCAGCAGTTACTCGGGGGGGCAGTACTTC
many TRBJ1-2 - 13 TRBV19 CASSMNGNYGYTF TGTGCCAGTAGTATGAACGGAAACTATGGCTACACCTTC
many TRBJ2-1 TRBD2 18 TRBV7-9 CASSLRGGVAGESGEQFF TGTGCCAGCAGTCTTAGAGGCGGAGTAGCGGGAGAGAGTGGTGAGCAGTTCTTC
many TRBJ2-3 TRBD1 17 TRBV24-1 CATSDLKGTGRTDTQYF TGTGCCACCAGTGATTTAAAAGGGACAGGGAGAACAGATACGCAGTATTTT
- TRBJ2-2 TRBD1 16 TRBV5-1 CASSLRGQGNTGELFF TGCGCCAGCAGCTTGAGGGGGCAGGGAAACACCGGGGAGCTGTTTTTT
- TRBJ1-1 - 13 TRBV7-3 CASRTSADTEAFF TGTGCCAGCAGGACCTCGGCTGACACTGAAGCTTTCTTT
many TRBJ1-6 - 14 TRBV12-3/TRBV12-4 CASSPGLKNSPLHF TGTGCCAGCAGCCCGGGACTAAAGAATTCACCCCTCCACTTT
few TRBJ1-4 - 14 TRBV9 CASSVGGINEKLFF TGTGCCAGCAGCGTAGGGGGGATTAATGAAAAACTGTTTTTT
many TRBJ2-5 - 15 TRBV6-5 CASSYSGQGQETQYF TGTGCCAGCAGTTACTCGGGGCAGGGACAAGAGACCCAGTACTTC
- TRBJ1-6 - 12 TRBV10-3 CAISAQNSPLHF TGTGCCATCAGTGCACAGAATTCACCCCTCCACTTT
many TRBJ2-1 - 16 TRBV4-2 CASSQDRRGGYNEQFF TGTGCCAGCAGCCAAGATCGTAGGGGGGGCTACAATGAGCAGTTCTTC
many TRBJ2-7 TRBD2 18 TRBV7-8 CASSLGSFPGLVFGEQYF TGTGCCAGCAGCTTAGGATCCTTCCCGGGACTAGTTTTTGGCGAGCAGTACTTC
many TRBJ2-3 TRBD2 16 TRBV7-2 CASILGAGGPADTQYF TGTGCCAGCATCTTAGGAGCGGGAGGGCCGGCAGATACGCAGTATTTT
few TRBJ2-1 TRBD2 16 TRBV9 CASSANSGPSYNEQFF TGTGCCAGCAGCGCCAATAGCGGGCCCTCCTACAATGAGCAGTTCTTC
- TRBJ2-1 TRBD2 14 TRBV29-1 CSASLAGVGNEQFF TGCAGCGCTAGCCTAGCGGGAGTGGGTAATGAGCAGTTCTTC
many TRBJ2-1 - 11 TRBV12-3/TRBV12-4 CATRLRDEQFF TGTGCCACCCGCTTGCGCGATGAGCAGTTCTTC
many TRBJ2-2 - 15 TRBV24-1 CATRGPGEGTGELFF TGTGCCACCAGGGGCCCAGGTGAAGGAACCGGGGAGCTGTTTTTT
- TRBJ2-2 TRBD2 16 TRBV11-2 CASSSPSGGGTGELFF TGTGCCAGCAGCTCGCCTAGCGGGGGAGGGACCGGGGAGCTGTTTTTT
many TRBJ2-7 - 14 TRBV29-1 CSVPSMGPNYEQYF TGCAGCGTTCCGAGTATGGGACCCAACTACGAGCAGTACTTC
many TRBJ2-7 - 14 TRBV5-4 CASSSQWEGVGQYF TGTGCCAGCAGCTCCCAGTGGGAAGGGGTCGGGCAGTACTTC
many TRBJ1-6 - 15 TRBV28 CASRGYGSYNSPLHF TGTGCCAGCAGGGGGTACGGCTCCTATAATTCACCCCTCCACTTT
many TRBJ1-1 TRBD1 18 TRBV12-3/TRBV12-4 CASSSSDRGLLMNTEAFF TGTGCCAGCAGTTCCTCCGACAGGGGACTTCTCATGAACACTGAAGCTTTCTTT
- TRBJ1-2 - 15 TRBV19 CAGSIPGTFNYGYTF TGTGCCGGTAGTATCCCAGGGACATTCAACTATGGCTACACCTTC
few TRBJ2-1 TRBD2 14 TRBV20-1 CSARGSGGTNEQFF TGCAGTGCTAGAGGTAGCGGGGGGACTAATGAGCAGTTCTTC
many TRBJ2-3 - 13 TRBV6-5 CASSPGGTDTQYF TGTGCCAGCAGCCCCGGGGGCACAGATACGCAGTATTTT
few TRBJ2-1 TRBD2 16 TRBV13 CASSSSGRGNYNEQFF TGTGCCAGCAGCAGTAGCGGGAGAGGGAACTACAATGAGCAGTTCTTC
- TRBJ1-6 TRBD1 14 TRBV18 CASSPVDRESPLHF TGTGCCAGCTCACCAGTGGACAGGGAGTCACCCCTCCACTTT
many TRBJ2-3 TRBD2 17 TRBV6-2/TRBV6-3 CASSEPRVAGATDTQYF TGTGCCAGCAGTGAACCTCGGGTAGCGGGAGCCACAGATACGCAGTATTTT
many TRBJ2-5 - 13 TRBV7-7 CASSLDQTETQYF TGTGCCAGCAGCTTAGATCAAACCGAGACCCAGTACTTC
many TRBJ1-2 - 13 TRBV7-2 CANGVREQHGYTF TGTGCCAACGGGGTCAGGGAACAGCATGGCTACACCTTC
- TRBJ2-2 TRBD2 15 TRBV20-1 CSASSTSGGTGELFF TGCAGTGCTTCATCGACTAGCGGGGGCACCGGGGAGCTGTTTTTT
- TRBJ1-1 - 12 TRBV2 CASSPDTLEAFF TGTGCCAGCAGCCCGGACACGCTTGAAGCTTTCTTT